This is a list of T cell receptor beta chains from one sample in a study of Ad26.COV2.S vaccination and SARS-CoV-2 variants. Data came from immunoSEQ multiplex PCR; TCRdb stores just in-frame clones and leaves some out. The data contain 440,000 or so clones, about 92% of them seen just once; the ten biggest clones take up 1.5% to 2%. The sequences come from peripheral blood, collected in a trial of Ad26.COV2.S vaccine versus placebo. The receptors were sampled from a person aged 18 to 65 who received the Ad26.COV2.S COVID-19 vaccine or a placebo. Each CDR3 is given with its conserved first and last residue. D genes are given only for firm matches. The size entry is marked missing in some rows and otherwise reads once, few, many or a size class.

V: TRBV9; J: TRBJ2-3; D: TRBD2; size: NA; CDR3: CASSVGGGGTDTQYF; DNA: TGTGCCAGCAGCGTAGGCGGGGGAGGCACAGATACGCAGTATTTT
V: TRBV2; J: TRBJ2-4; D: TRBD1; size: NA; CDR3: CASRGQLAKNIQYF; DNA: TGTGCCAGCAGGGGACAGCTAGCCAAAAACATTCAGTACTTC
V: TRBV6-6; J: TRBJ2-1; D: NA; size: NA; CDR3: CASSYDNSYNEQFF; DNA: TGTGCCAGCAGTTACGATAACTCCTACAATGAGCAGTTCTTC
V: TRBV5-1; J: TRBJ2-1; D: NA; size: NA; CDR3: CASSLVQGSYNEQFF; DNA: TGCGCCAGCAGCTTGGTTCAGGGCTCCTACAATGAGCAGTTCTTC
V: TRBV12-3/TRBV12-4; J: TRBJ2-7; D: NA; size: NA; CDR3: CASSLRTHEQYF; DNA: TGTGCCAGCAGTTTACGCACACACGAGCAGTACTTC
V: TRBV2; J: TRBJ2-2; D: TRBD2; size: NA; CDR3: CASRLLAGTGGELFF; DNA: TGTGCCAGCAGGCTACTAGCGGGGACCGGCGGGGAGCTGTTTTTT
V: TRBV2; J: TRBJ1-2; D: NA; size: NA; CDR3: CASSELGQGYGYTF; DNA: TGTGCCAGCAGTGAACTGGGACAAGGCTATGGCTACACCTTC
V: TRBV27; J: TRBJ2-5; D: TRBD2; size: NA; CDR3: CASSPTPSGGGRETQYF; DNA: TGTGCCAGCAGTCCTACCCCTAGCGGGGGGGGGCGGGAGACCCAGTACTTC
V: TRBV29-1; J: TRBJ2-5; D: NA; size: NA; CDR3: CSVGRQGIETQYF; DNA: TGCAGCGTTGGTCGGCAGGGAATAGAGACCCAGTACTTC
V: TRBV30; J: TRBJ1-4; D: NA; size: NA; CDR3: CAWSKGRATNEKLFF; DNA: TGTGCCTGGAGTAAAGGGAGGGCAACTAATGAAAAACTGTTTTTT
V: TRBV20-1; J: TRBJ1-5; D: NA; size: NA; CDR3: CSASARDSGNQPQHF; DNA: TGCAGTGCTAGTGCCAGGGATTCCGGCAATCAGCCCCAGCATTTT
V: TRBV4-1; J: TRBJ1-2; D: NA; size: NA; CDR3: CASSQWDGNYGYTF; DNA: TGCGCCAGCAGCCAATGGGACGGAAACTATGGCTACACCTTC
V: TRBV7-6; J: TRBJ1-6; D: TRBD1; size: NA; CDR3: CASSTGTGGYSPLHF; DNA: TGTGCCAGCAGCACCGGGACAGGGGGCTATTCACCCCTCCACTTT
V: TRBV15; J: TRBJ1-2; D: TRBD1; size: NA; CDR3: CATSRPRQGYGYTF; DNA: TGTGCCACCAGCAGACCCCGACAGGGCTATGGCTACACCTTC
V: TRBV4-3; J: TRBJ2-7; D: TRBD2; size: NA; CDR3: CASSQDVAGAPYEQYF; DNA: TGCGCCAGCAGCCAAGATGTAGCGGGGGCCCCCTACGAGCAGTACTTC
V: TRBV25-1; J: TRBJ2-1; D: NA; size: NA; CDR3: CASSLQGNEQFF; DNA: TGTGCCAGCAGTTTACAGGGCAATGAGCAGTTCTTC
V: TRBV15; J: TRBJ2-5; D: NA; size: NA; CDR3: CATSADPQETQYF; DNA: TGTGCCACCAGCGCCGACCCTCAAGAGACCCAGTACTTC
V: TRBV19; J: TRBJ1-1; D: NA; size: NA; CDR3: CASYSGAGWFSWNTEAFF; DNA: TGTGCCAGTTATAGCGGGGCAGGGTGGTTTTCGTGGAACACTGAAGCTTTCTTT
V: TRBV11-2; J: TRBJ2-7; D: NA; size: NA; CDR3: CASRRYTTEQYF; DNA: TGTGCCAGCAGACGGTACACGACCGAGCAGTACTTC
V: TRBV6-5; J: TRBJ1-1; D: NA; size: NA; CDR3: CASSYSSRNTEAFF; DNA: TGTGCCAGCAGTTACTCTAGCAGGAACACTGAAGCTTTCTTT
V: TRBV4-3; J: TRBJ2-6; D: NA; size: NA; CDR3: CASSVGVGGANVLTF; DNA: TGCGCCAGCAGCGTCGGTGTGGGAGGGGCCAACGTCCTGACTTTC
V: TRBV11-3; J: TRBJ1-1; D: TRBD1; size: NA; CDR3: CASSPGTGRDEAFF; DNA: TGTGCCAGCAGCCCCGGGACAGGCCGCGATGAAGCTTTCTTT
V: TRBV9; J: TRBJ1-1; D: NA; size: once; CDR3: CASSVEPSGNTEAFF; DNA: TGTGCCAGCAGCGTAGAACCTTCAGGGAACACTGAAGCTTTCTTT
V: TRBV12-3/TRBV12-4; J: TRBJ2-3; D: NA; size: NA; CDR3: CASSLVYTDTQYF; DNA: TGTGCCAGCAGTTTGGTTTACACAGATACGCAGTATTTT
V: TRBV15; J: TRBJ1-1; D: NA; size: NA; CDR3: CATSRAQDRATEAFF; DNA: TGTGCCACCAGCAGAGCTCAGGATCGGGCGACTGAAGCTTTCTTT
V: TRBV30; J: TRBJ1-3; D: NA; size: NA; CDR3: CAWGGNTIYF; DNA: TGTGCTTGGGGAGGAAACACCATATATTTT
V: TRBV5-6; J: TRBJ1-6; D: NA; size: NA; CDR3: CASSPKRRGNNSPLHF; DNA: TGTGCCAGCAGCCCCAAACGCAGGGGCAATAATTCACCCCTCCACTTT
V: TRBV15; J: TRBJ2-5; D: NA; size: NA; CDR3: CATSTWGGGETQYF; DNA: TGTGCCACCAGCACCTGGGGCGGCGGAGAGACCCAGTACTTC
V: TRBV6-6; J: TRBJ2-3; D: NA; size: NA; CDR3: CASGLGGRTADTQYF; DNA: TGTGCCAGCGGGCTCGGGGGTAGGACGGCAGATACGCAGTATTTT
V: TRBV4-1; J: TRBJ2-5; D: TRBD2; size: NA; CDR3: CASSQESLAGSRETQYF; DNA: TGCGCCAGCAGCCAAGAGTCGCTAGCGGGGAGTCGGGAGACCCAGTACTTC
V: TRBV4-1; J: TRBJ1-3; D: NA; size: few; CDR3: CASSQGRSANSGNTIYF; DNA: TGCGCCAGCAGCCAAGGGCGGAGCGCCAACTCTGGAAACACCATATATTTT
V: TRBV29-1; J: TRBJ2-3; D: TRBD1; size: NA; CDR3: CSIFPLDRVSTDTQYF; DNA: TGCAGCATTTTCCCCCTCGACAGGGTCAGTACAGATACGCAGTATTTT
V: TRBV5-6; J: TRBJ1-3; D: TRBD1; size: NA; CDR3: CASSFRQGGGNTIYF; DNA: TGTGCCAGCAGCTTTCGACAGGGGGGTGGAAACACCATATATTTT
V: TRBV18; J: TRBJ2-7; D: NA; size: once; CDR3: CASSPILGDSYEQYF; DNA: TGTGCCAGCTCACCAATCCTAGGGGACTCCTACGAGCAGTACTTC